These 23 T cell receptor beta chains were all obtained from the same sample, sequenced in a study of OX40 agonist ivuxolimab in advanced cancers. Measured with immunoSEQ multiplex PCR; TCRdb has only the in-frame clones, and not every one. The sample includes fewer than 60,000 clones, approximately 79% of them seen just once. Sequencing used CD4+ or CD8+ T cells sorted from blood, obtained in a trial of the OX40 agonist ivuxolimab. The source of these receptors is an adult with an advanced solid tumor such as melanoma, head and neck, liver or kidney cancer.

The rearrangement uses TRBV5-8 and TRBJ1-5; TRBD1 aligns across 8 bases. Germline V gene sequence: CDR1 SGHTS, CDR2 YDEGEE. The CDR3 sequence is 15 residues long. The trim removed 4 bases at V and 2 bases at J, leaving 5 bases unmatched. The CDR3 reads CASSHRTGRNQPQHF. DNA of the CDR3: TGTGCCAGCAGCCACCGGACAGGGCGCAATCAGCCCCAGCATTTT.

The CDR3 is CSVEGRVRGEQFF. The CDR3 nucleotides are TGCAGCGTTGAGGGAAGAGTAAGGGGTGAGCAGTTCTTC. The chain has TRBV29-1 and TRBJ2-1; tentatively, D is TRBD1 (5 bases). Germline V gene sequence: CDR1 SQVTM, CDR2 ANQGSEA. The V and J ends lost 3 bases and 9 bases respectively, with 15 bases between them. The CDR3 is made up of 13 amino acids.

The CDR3 nucleotides read TGTGCCAGCAGACACGACAGGGGGGACCTCTCAACTAATGAAAAACTGTTTTTT. Its translation: CASRHDRGDLSTNEKLFF. V is TRBV6-4 and J is TRBJ1-4; 9 bases line up with TRBD1. Germline assignment: CDR1 MRHNA and CDR2 SNTAGT. J gave up 0 bases and V 6 bases, and 11 bases lay outside the gene matches. This CDR3 spans 18 amino acids.

The rearrangement joins TRBV21-1 to TRBJ2-1. TRBV21-1 is a documented pseudogene. The CDR3 extends over 13 amino acids. The CDR3 DNA is TGTGCCAGCAGCAAATGGGGGTACAATGAGCAGTTCTTC. Translated: CASSKWGYNEQFF.

This clone is a singleton in its sample. V gene TRBV7-6 combines with J gene TRBJ2-3, with D unresolved. Germline V gives CDR1 SGHVS, CDR2 FNYEAQ. V lost 3 bases and J 8 bases, leaving 3 bases between the germline ends. This CDR3 spans 10 amino acids. CDR3 loop: CASSLGTQYF. CDR3 coding DNA: TGTGCCAGCAGCTTGGGTACGCAGTATTTT. The full variable domain, with the rest looked up from reference TRBV7-6 and TRBJ2-3, is GAGVSQSPRYKVTKRGQDVALRCDPISGHVSLYWYRQALGQGPEFLTYFNYEAQQDKSGLPNDRFSAERPEGSISTLTIQRTEQRDSAMYRCASSLGTQYFGPGTRLTVL.

The gene calls are TRBV5-1 and TRBJ2-1; 7 nucleotides agree with TRBD2. Germline-derived CDR1 and CDR2 are SGHRS and YFSETQ. V dropped 4 bases and J dropped 6; count of bases not matched to a gene: 10. The CDR3 has 15 residues. CDR3 protein: CASSLREIGGNEQFF. In DNA form, the CDR3 reads TGCGCCAGCAGCCTGCGGGAGATCGGCGGCAATGAGCAGTTCTTC. Complete variable domain (other parts from reference TRBV5-1 and TRBJ2-1): KAGVTQTPRYLIKTRGQQVTLSCSPISGHRSVSWYQQTPGQGLQFLFEYFSETQRNKGNFPGRFSGRQFSNSRSEMNVSTLELGDSALYLCASSLREIGGNEQFFGPGTRLTVL.

Concerning this clone: This sample also contains other DNA sequences that code for the same CDR3. V is TRBV5-1 and J is TRBJ1-2, with 10 bases fitting TRBD1. The length of the CDR3 is 15 residues. Germline V gives CDR1 SGHRS, CDR2 YFSETQ. V gave up 0 bases and J gave up 8 bases; unmatched junction bases: 7. CDR3 in DNA: TGCGCCAGCAGCTTGGCCGGGGACAGGGGATACGGCTACACCTTC. This gives the protein CASSLAGDRGYGYTF.

CDR3 in DNA: TGTGCCAGTAAGACAGGGGCTGGGGCCAACGTCCTGACTTTC. It translates to CASKTGAGANVLTF. V gene TRBV19 combines with J gene TRBJ2-6, with 8 bases fitting TRBD1. After removal of 7 bases from V and 2 bases from J, the junction contained 1 base not matched to a gene. In germline, CDR1 is LNHDA, CDR2 SQIVND (reference sequence). The CDR3 is 14 amino acids.

V usage is TRBV18 and J usage is TRBJ1-1; D is perhaps TRBD1 (6 bases). Germline assignment: CDR1 KGHSH and CDR2 LQKENI. This CDR3 is built from 13 residues. The V gene lost 2 bases and the J gene lost 6 bases, with 10 bases spanning the gap. The CDR3 protein is CASSPRAGAEAFF. The CDR3 nucleotides are TGTGCCAGCTCACCAAGGGCAGGGGCTGAAGCTTTCTTT.

The chain has TRBV28 and TRBJ1-1, with TRBD1 matching over 7 bases. This CDR3 comprises 12 residues. Germline CDR1 reads MDHEN; CDR2 reads SYDVKM. The trim removed 10 bases at V and 9 bases at J, leaving 11 bases unmatched. The CDR3 protein is CANSLGTDKAFF. CDR3 nucleotides: TGTGCCAACAGCTTGGGGACAGACAAAGCTTTCTTT. Full variable domain (rest looked up from reference TRBV28 and TRBJ1-1): DVKVTQSSRYLVKRTGEKVFLECVQDMDHENMFWYRQDPGLGLRLIYFSYDVKMKEKGDIPEGYSVSREKKERFSLILESASTNQTSMYLCANSLGTDKAFFGQGTRLTVV.

The chain has TRBV19 and TRBJ1-4, with D possibly being TRBD1 (5 bases). The CDR3 has 16 residues. Trimming stripped 5 bases from V and 4 bases from J, with 17 bases between. Germline lookup yields CDR1 LNHDA and CDR2 SQIVND (reference sequence). CDR3 DNA: TGTGCCAGTAGTGGCCCGGTGGGGGGACTTAATGAAAAACTGTTTTTT. Amino acids: CASSGPVGGLNEKLFF.

The chain employs TRBV11-3 and TRBJ1-4, with 10 bases identical to TRBD1. Germline V gene sequence: CDR1 SGHNT, CDR2 YENEEA. Trimming at V came to 4 bases and at J to 8 bases, leaving 7 bases not matched to a gene. The CDR3 runs 15 residues. DNA of the CDR3: TGTGCCAGCAGCTCAGGACAGGGGGTCATGGAAAAACTGTTTTTT. It codes for CASSSGQGVMEKLFF.

The chain has TRBV7-8 and TRBJ1-5; D is unresolved. This CDR3 region has 16 residues. The germline V gene encodes CDR1 SGHVS and CDR2 FQNEAQ. The V end was cut by 2 bases, the J end by 1 base, with 12 bases between. The CDR3 reads CASSLPGKVSNQPQHF. For the CDR3, the DNA is TGTGCCAGCAGCTTACCGGGGAAGGTGAGCAATCAGCCCCAGCATTTT.

The genes are TRBV6-5 and TRBJ2-1; 11 bases are shared with TRBD1. From germline, CDR1 is MNHEY and CDR2 SVGAGI. The CDR3 spans 14 residues. The trim removed 4 bases at V and 8 bases at J, leaving 4 bases unmatched. The CDR3 DNA sequence: TGTGCCAGCAGTTCGTGGACAGGGGGCTATGAGCAGTTCTTC. Its protein product is CASSSWTGGYEQFF.

The chain combines TRBV11-2 with TRBJ1-2; tentatively, D is TRBD1 (5 bases). Trimming stripped 6 bases from V and 2 bases from J, with 25 bases between. The germline V gene encodes CDR1 SGHAT and CDR2 FQNNGV. This CDR3 has 18 amino acids. CDR3 sequence (DNA): TGTGCCAGCAGAAGCGTCCGGGGCCGGGGAGAGTTAAACTATGGCTACACCTTC. As protein: CASRSVRGRGELNYGYTF.

V usage is TRBV4-2 and J usage is TRBJ1-2, with 7 positions matching TRBD1. The CDR3 length is 14 residues. The V gene's germline CDR1 is LGHNA and CDR2 YNFKEQ. The J segment lost 8 bases and the V segment lost 5 bases, leaving 11 bases of the junction unmatched. CDR3 region: CASSSSNDREGYTF. The CDR3 DNA sequence: TGTGCCAGCAGCTCCTCCAACGACAGGGAGGGCTACACCTTC.

This clone was counted a few times. The chain carries TRBV11-3 and TRBJ2-3; 7 positions agree with TRBD2. There are 15 residues in the CDR3. Germline assignment: CDR1 SGHNT and CDR2 YENEEA. V shed 4 bases, J shed 0 bases, and the junction held 4 bases outside the gene matches. DNA of the CDR3: TGTGCCAGCAGCTCCCGAGCGGGAAGCACAGATACGCAGTATTTT. Residues: CASSSRAGSTDTQYF.

The chain couples TRBV5-8 to TRBJ2-1; 9 bases agree with TRBD1. Germline V gene lookup returns CDR1 SGHTS and CDR2 YDEGEE. The CDR3 is 15 residues long. The junction had 5 bases not matched to a gene; V was cut back by 4 bases and J by 3 bases. CDR3 protein: CASSTGTGYYNEQFF. The CDR3 bases are TGTGCCAGCAGCACCGGGACAGGGTACTACAATGAGCAGTTCTTC.

This clone was counted between two and nine times. V is TRBV7-2 and J is TRBJ2-2; D unresolved. V lost 2 bases, J lost 1 base, and 5 bases lay in between. The CDR3 runs to 14 residues. Germline assignment: CDR1 SGHTA and CDR2 FQGNSA. The CDR3 sequence: CASSLNLNTGELFF. In nucleotides, the CDR3 is TGTGCCAGCAGCTTAAATCTGAACACCGGGGAGCTGTTTTTT.

V gene TRBV11-2 combines with J gene TRBJ1-1; 7 bases match TRBD1. The CDR3 spans 15 residues. Trimming cost V 2 bases and J 1 base; bases outside gene matches: 4. Germline values: CDR1 SGHAT, CDR2 FQNNGV. CDR3: CASSLLTGTNTEAFF. The CDR3 coding sequence is TGTGCCAGCAGCTTATTGACAGGGACGAACACTGAAGCTTTCTTT.

This rearrangement joins TRBV18 to TRBJ1-2; D is unclear. Trimming took 6 bases from V and 2 from J, leaving 7 bases between them. The CDR3 extends over 12 amino acids. From germline, CDR1 is KGHSH and CDR2 LQKENI. The CDR3 sequence: CASSIDNYGYTF. DNA for the CDR3: TGTGCCAGCTCGATCGACAACTATGGCTACACCTTC.

This clone was counted once. The rearrangement joins TRBV7-9 to TRBJ2-1; a weak D match, TRBD1 (5 bases). The CDR3 loop spans 14 amino acids. The germline gives CDR1 SEHNR, CDR2 FQNEAQ (reference sequence). Trimming took 10 bases from V and 0 from J, leaving 13 bases between them. For the CDR3, the DNA is TGTGCCACCAGACTGGACAACTCCTACAATGAGCAGTTCTTC. It codes for CATRLDNSYNEQFF.

The chain combines TRBV18 with TRBJ2-5, with 10 positions matching TRBD2. V shed 3 bases and J 5 bases; nucleotides not matched to a gene: 9. The germline V gene has CDR1 KGHSH and CDR2 LQKENI. This CDR3 spans 16 amino acids. In DNA form, the CDR3 reads TGTGCCAGCTCACCGGCGCCTAGCGGGAGTTGGGAGACCCAGTACTTC. Protein: CASSPAPSGSWETQYF.